The 9 T cell receptor beta chains presented below share a single source sample, sequenced in a study of blood T cell repertoires in COVID-19. The data were produced by immunoSEQ multiplex PCR, yet TCRdb's version contains in-frame clones alone and is incomplete. The data show more than 250,000 clones, approximately 88% seen once. Input material: peripheral blood. These receptors came from a young man who had recovered from COVID-19.

Written as DNA, the CDR3 is TGTGCCAGCAGCCCCTTGGCGAGGCTAGCGAGGGACGAGCAGTACTTC. Protein product: CASSPLARLARDEQYF. The V call is TRBV7-9, the J call TRBJ2-7; a weak D match, TRBD2 (6 bases). CDR1 and CDR2 (germline): SEHNR, FQNEAQ (reference sequence). The CDR3 is 16 residues long. With 5 bases removed from V and 5 bases from J, the gap between germline ends came to 22 bases.

The V call is TRBV25-1, the J call TRBJ1-3, with 7 bases that match TRBD1. The ends lost 3 bases at V and 4 bases at J; junction bases unmatched: 3. The CDR3 has 14 residues. Germline-derived CDR1 and CDR2 are MGHDK and SYGVNS. CDR3: CASSETGKGNTIYF. The CDR3 nucleotides read TGTGCCAGCAGTGAGACAGGGAAAGGAAACACCATATATTTT. The complete variable domain, with remaining parts taken from reference TRBV25-1 and TRBJ1-3, reads EADIYQTPRYLVIGTGKKITLECSQTMGHDKMYWYQQDPGMELHLIHYSYGVNSTEKGDLSSESTVSRIRTEHFPLTLESARPSHTSQYLCASSETGKGNTIYFGEGSWLTVV.

The V gene is TRBV27, the J gene TRBJ2-5; D is perhaps TRBD2 (5 bases). CDR1 is MNHEY, CDR2 SMNVEV, per germline (reference sequence). Trimming left V 5 bases short and J 2 bases short, with 15 bases between. CDR3 length equals 15 residues. For the CDR3, the DNA is TGTGCCAGCAGTCCTAACGGGATCCCACAAGAGACCCAGTACTTC. Protein product: CASSPNGIPQETQYF.

J is TRBJ1-6 and V is TRBV5-8; D possibly corresponds to TRBD1 (5 bases). Trimming left V 4 bases short and J 0 bases short, with 11 bases between. Germline V lookup: CDR1 SGHTS, CDR2 YDEGEE. This CDR3 is built from 16 residues. The CDR3 reads CASSRQISSYNSPLHF. In DNA form, the CDR3 reads TGTGCCAGCAGCAGACAGATCAGCTCCTATAATTCACCCCTCCACTTT.

V gene TRBV4-1 combines with J gene TRBJ2-7; TRBD2 agrees at 13 bases. The CDR3 runs 19 residues. V lost 0 bases to trimming and J lost 0 bases; unmatched junction nucleotides: 8. In germline, CDR1 is MGHRA, CDR2 YSYEKL. CDR3 sequence reads: CASSQEHTGLAGLSYEQYF. The CDR3 DNA is TGCGCCAGCAGCCAAGAACATACGGGACTAGCGGGGCTCTCCTACGAGCAGTACTTC.

The rearrangement joins TRBV7-6 to TRBJ2-2, with 8 bases identical to TRBD2. The CDR3 loop spans 18 amino acids. Germline CDR1 is SGHVS and CDR2 is FNYEAQ. The V segment lost 2 bases and the J segment 3 bases; nucleotides outside the gene matches: 11. CDR3 coding DNA: TGTGCCAGCAGCTTAAGAATCGGGAGGGGAACCGACACCGGGGAGCTGTTTTTT. Protein sequence: CASSLRIGRGTDTGELFF.

J is TRBJ1-5 and V is TRBV19; 7 bases map to TRBD1. V was pared by 3 bases and J by 12 bases, with 8 bases of the junction left unmatched. There are 13 residues in the CDR3. CDR1 is LNHDA and CDR2 is SQIVND in the germline V gene (reference sequence). CDR3 nucleotides: TGTGCCAGTAGTATCGTTCTCGGGACAGACCAGCATTTT. This sequence encodes CASSIVLGTDQHF.

V is TRBV6-2 or TRBV6-3 and J is TRBJ2-1; 8 bases fit TRBD2. Germline V gives CDR1 MNHEY, CDR2 SVGEGT. J lost 1 base, V lost 2 bases, and 16 bases had no gene match. The CDR3 is made up of 20 amino acids. For the CDR3, the DNA is TGTGCCAGCAGTTACGTTGTTGGGGCGGGGGGCCTCCCTTCCTACAATGAGCAGTTCTTC. It specifies CASSYVVGAGGLPSYNEQFF.

V gene TRBV6-5 combines with J gene TRBJ1-5, with 8 bases identical to TRBD1. The trim removed 4 bases at V and 7 bases at J, leaving 6 bases unmatched. The CDR3 has 14 residues. The germline V gene encodes CDR1 MNHEY and CDR2 SVGAGI. CDR3 sequence (DNA): TGTGCCAGCAGTTTATCAGGGGGCGACCAGCCCCAGCATTTT. It yields the protein CASSLSGGDQPQHF.